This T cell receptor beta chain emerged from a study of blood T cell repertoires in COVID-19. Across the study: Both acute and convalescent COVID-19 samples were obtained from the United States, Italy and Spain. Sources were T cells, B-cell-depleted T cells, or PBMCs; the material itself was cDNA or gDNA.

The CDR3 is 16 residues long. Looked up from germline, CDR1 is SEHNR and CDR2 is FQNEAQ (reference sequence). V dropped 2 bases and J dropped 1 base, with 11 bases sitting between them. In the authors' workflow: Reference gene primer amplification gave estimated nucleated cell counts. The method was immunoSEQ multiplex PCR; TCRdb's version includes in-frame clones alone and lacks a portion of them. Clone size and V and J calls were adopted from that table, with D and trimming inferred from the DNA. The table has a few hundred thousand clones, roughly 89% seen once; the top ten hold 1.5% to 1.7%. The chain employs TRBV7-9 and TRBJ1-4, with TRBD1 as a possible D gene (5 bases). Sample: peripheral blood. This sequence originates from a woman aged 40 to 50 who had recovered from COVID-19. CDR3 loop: CASSLRAGGTNEKLFF. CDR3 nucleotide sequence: TGTGCCAGCAGCTTAAGGGCGGGGGGAACTAATGAAAAACTGTTTTTT.